This T cell receptor beta chain was obtained from a study of cytotoxic CD8 clonotypes in ibrutinib-treated CLL. About the study: Specimens for response were gathered following a median about 11 months of therapy, spanning 6 to 36.

This clone was counted a few times. As yet, its antigen is unknown. TCRdb's table, derived via immunoSEQ multiplex PCR, lists solely in-frame clones and lacks some. This table has just over 200,000 clones, 79% appearing once. The CDR3 extends over 13 amino acids. The study's findings and limits: In comparison with age-matched healthy donors, baseline clonality was higher and tracked circulating CD8+ T-cell counts.

This TCR derives from a human donor with chronic lymphocytic leukemia. The chain couples TRBV21-1 to TRBJ1-2; the table's D call, TRBD1, was not checked against the DNA. TRBV21-1 is noted as a pseudogene. Sequenced material: PBMCs, taken after 12 months of ibrutinib treatment. The CDR3 DNA sequence: TGTGCCAGCAGCAAAAACAGGGCCTATGGCTACACCTTC. It encodes CASSKNRAYGYTF.